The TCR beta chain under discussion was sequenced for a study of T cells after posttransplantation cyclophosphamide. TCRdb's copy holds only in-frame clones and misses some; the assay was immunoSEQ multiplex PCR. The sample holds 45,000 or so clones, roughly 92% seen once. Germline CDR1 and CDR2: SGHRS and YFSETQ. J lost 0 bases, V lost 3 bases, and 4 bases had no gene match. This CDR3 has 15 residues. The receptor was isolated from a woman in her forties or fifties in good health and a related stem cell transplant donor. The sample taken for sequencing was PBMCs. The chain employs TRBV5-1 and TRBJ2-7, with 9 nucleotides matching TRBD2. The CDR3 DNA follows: TGCGCCAGCAGCTCAACTAGCGGGTCCTCCTACGAGCAGTACTTC. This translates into CASSSTSGSSYEQYF.